A selection of T cell receptor beta chains follows, all from one sample in a study of long-term antiretroviral therapy in people with HIV. Assay used: immunoSEQ multiplex PCR; TCRdb lists only in-frame clones, some missing. Here the sample spans 10,000 to 15,000 clones, less than 90% being singletons. The material was unsorted PBMCs, obtained 2.1 years after starting antiretroviral therapy. These receptors came from a woman in her thirties or forties with HIV. Each CDR3 is given without its conserved first and last residue. A D gene is named only where the DNA matches it firmly. Not every row has a clone size; where given, it reads once, few, many or a size class.

CDR3aa	v_gene	abundance	j_gene	d_gene
ATSSDIPGTEEF	TRBV15	large	TRBJ2-1	NA
ATSRVRGGRGISGNTIY	TRBV15	NA	TRBJ1-3	TRBD1
ASSQNPGQGAGTQY	TRBV14	NA	TRBJ2-3	TRBD1
AWSAGTSGGAVNSQF	TRBV30	NA	TRBJ2-1	TRBD2
ASSGDTSNTEAF	TRBV25-1	NA	TRBJ1-1	NA
ASSPGTGVQQPQH	TRBV5-1	NA	TRBJ1-5	TRBD1
ASSLGDNQPQH	TRBV18	NA	TRBJ1-5	NA
ASILTGVDYGYT	TRBV6-1	NA	TRBJ1-2	TRBD1
SFSPSTGYGGYT	TRBV29-1	NA	TRBJ1-2	NA
AWKVATNYGYT	TRBV30	NA	TRBJ1-2	NA
AWSVQGWYTIY	TRBV30	NA	TRBJ1-3	TRBD1
ASSDTTGTEKETQY	TRBV6-1	NA	TRBJ2-5	TRBD1
ASSLLRGRGDGYT	TRBV27	NA	TRBJ1-2	NA